The rows below give T cell receptor beta chains drawn from one sample of a study of T cells in Graves' hyperthyroidism and ophthalmopathy. TCRdb re-derived calls from the multiplex PCR reads in MiXCR, one entry per CDR3 protein. The sample comprises 250,000 to 300,000 distinct CDR3 sequences, 10% to 15% of which are singletons, and roughly 8% rests with the top ten. Sequencing used blood. The receptor set was obtained from a woman aged 25 to 39 with Graves' hyperthyroidism that later progressed to Graves' ophthalmopathy. Each CDR3 is given with its conserved first and last residue.

CDR3 protein	V gene
CASSEGGLPYNEQFF	TRBV5-6
CASSYLTTGLAGGGEQYF	TRBV7-2
CASSPQASGVYNEQFF	TRBV27
CASSPGLEGYEQYF	TRBV7-9
CASRVGQGPFVQYF	TRBV6-1
CASSSLRTEANYGYTF	TRBV7-9
CSVEALREQFF	TRBV29-1
CASSPLAGAGYEQYF	TRBV12-3/TRBV12-4
CASSLDPVTDTQYF	TRBV11-3
CASSPKEPTGSGLATGELFF	TRBV7-9
CASSPGTFYEQYF	TRBV18
CASSPFGPGNTIYF	TRBV14
CASRSGGWTTNTGELFF	TRBV27
CASSFPAGDNEQFF	TRBV7-9
CASSLGRGTPGTYNEQFF	TRBV7-9
CASTTGFNEQYF	TRBV12-3/TRBV12-4
CSATTHGKLAGVYNEQFF	TRBV20-1
CASSLVPVEQFF	TRBV5-1
CASSQSGTEAFF	TRBV18
CASRIGGNTGELFF	TRBV7-3
CASSFGLATDTQYF	TRBV7-2
CASSPQVRVIESGTEAFF	TRBV7-2
CASSYRGPPYEQYF	TRBV6-5
CSVLAGNTYEQYF	TRBV29-1
CASSSRLPRDLLNTGELFF	TRBV6-1
CASSSYRGHEQYF	TRBV7-6
CASTSTPFSNQPQHF	TRBV12-3/TRBV12-4
CASSYTGLATSPEQFF	TRBV6-2/TRBV6-3
CASSLTLDREKETQYF	TRBV6-1
CASSPLEGVYNEQFF	TRBV7-9
CASSLDTGSMGKTQYF	TRBV7-2
CASSPRNTGELFF	TRBV12-3/TRBV12-4
CASSHDREETQYF	TRBV6-1
CASRLENSGANVLTF	TRBV12-3/TRBV12-4
CASSLTSGRASNEQFF	TRBV7-2
CASSGVNEQFF	TRBV2
CASSPGLAEPGYNEQFF	TRBV14
CSALNRAVGGKNIQYF	TRBV20-1
CASGAGSHGYTF	TRBV27
CASSGGLLPEAFF	TRBV19